A single T cell receptor beta chain is shown here with its context. Its antigen is as yet unknown. The sample contains more than one DNA sequence encoding this CDR3. This record belongs to a study of shared clonotypes between healthy human individuals. Findings of the study overall: Represented genetic and exposure-history diversity was restricted by having few donors. Only blood was sampled; tissue repertoires likely differ.

The CDR3 consists of 16 residues. Execution of the assay was at deep level. For each subset, genomic DNA was distributed in equal portions over several immunoSEQ plates. Produced via immunoSEQ multiplex PCR; TCRdb's table is partial and in-frame only. Altogether about half a million clones are present, roughly three quarters being singletons, with the ten largest covering 13%. This clonotype was obtained from a woman aged 40 to 50 in good health. Some clones in this sample may be carry-over from other donors' samples. This chain connects TRBV1 to TRBJ2-2; TRBD2 reflects the table's D call only, with no check against the DNA. TRBV1 is annotated as a pseudogene. Sequencing was done on a sample of PBMCs. The CDR3 DNA sequence: TGCACCAGCAGCCAGAACGTGCGGGAGGGCATCGGGGAGCTGTTTTTT. Translation: CTSSQNVREGIGELFF.